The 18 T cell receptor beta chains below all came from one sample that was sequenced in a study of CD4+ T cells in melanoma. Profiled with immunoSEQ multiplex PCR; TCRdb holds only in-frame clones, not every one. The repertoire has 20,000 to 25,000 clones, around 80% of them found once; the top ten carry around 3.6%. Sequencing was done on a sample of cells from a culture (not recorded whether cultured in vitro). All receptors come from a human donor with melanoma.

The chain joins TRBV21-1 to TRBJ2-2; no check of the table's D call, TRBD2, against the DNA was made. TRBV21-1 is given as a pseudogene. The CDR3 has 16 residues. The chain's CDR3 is CASSPREEGNTGELFF. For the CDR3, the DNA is TGTGCCAGCAGCCCTAGGGAGGAGGGGAACACCGGGGAGCTGTTTTTT.

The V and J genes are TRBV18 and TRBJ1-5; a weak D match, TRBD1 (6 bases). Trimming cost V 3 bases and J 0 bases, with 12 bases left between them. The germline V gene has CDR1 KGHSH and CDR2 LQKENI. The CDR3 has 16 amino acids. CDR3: CASSPFGQFSNQPQHF. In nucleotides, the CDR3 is TGTGCCAGCTCACCGTTCGGACAGTTTAGCAATCAGCCCCAGCATTTT.

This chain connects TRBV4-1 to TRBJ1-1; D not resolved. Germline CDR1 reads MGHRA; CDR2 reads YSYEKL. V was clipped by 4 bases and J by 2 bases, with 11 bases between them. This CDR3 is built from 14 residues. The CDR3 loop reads CASSRMERNTEAFF. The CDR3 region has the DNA TGCGCCAGCAGCCGGATGGAGCGAAACACTGAAGCTTTCTTT.

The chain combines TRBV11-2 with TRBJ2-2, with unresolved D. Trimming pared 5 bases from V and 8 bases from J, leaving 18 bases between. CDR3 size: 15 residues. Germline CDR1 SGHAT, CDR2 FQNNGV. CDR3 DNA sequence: TGTGCCAGCAGCCTGGTTAAGGTTTCAACGGGGGAGCTGTTTTTT. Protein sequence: CASSLVKVSTGELFF.

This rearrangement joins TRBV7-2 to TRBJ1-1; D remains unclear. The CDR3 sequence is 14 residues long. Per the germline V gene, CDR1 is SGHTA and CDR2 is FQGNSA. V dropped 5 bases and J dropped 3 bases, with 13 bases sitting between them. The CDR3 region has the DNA TGTGCCAGCAGCCCAGGCGGGTTCGACACTGAAGCTTTCTTT. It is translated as CASSPGGFDTEAFF.

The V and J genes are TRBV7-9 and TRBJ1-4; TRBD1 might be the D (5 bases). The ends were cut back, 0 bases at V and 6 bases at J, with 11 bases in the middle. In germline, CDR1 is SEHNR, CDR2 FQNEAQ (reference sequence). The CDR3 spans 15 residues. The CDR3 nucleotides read TGTGCCAGCAGCTTAGCGATGGGACGGGATGAAAAACTGTTTTTT. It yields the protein CASSLAMGRDEKLFF.

This CDR3 reads CASSLGALGQGTDTQYF. For the CDR3, the DNA is TGTGCCAGCAGCTTAGGGGCTTTGGGACAGGGAACAGATACGCAGTATTTT. The gene calls are TRBV7-9 and TRBJ2-3; 9 positions match TRBD1. CDR3 length: 17 residues. Germline-derived CDR1 and CDR2 are SEHNR and FQNEAQ (reference sequence). The junction had 8 bases not matched to a gene; V was cut back by 1 base and J by 3 bases.

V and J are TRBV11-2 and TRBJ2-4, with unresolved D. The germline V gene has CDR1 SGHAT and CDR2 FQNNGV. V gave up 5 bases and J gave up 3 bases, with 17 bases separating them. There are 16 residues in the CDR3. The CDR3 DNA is TGTGCCAGCAGCCTCGACCCTGGTGGTGGCAAAAACATTCAGTACTTC. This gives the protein CASSLDPGGGKNIQYF.

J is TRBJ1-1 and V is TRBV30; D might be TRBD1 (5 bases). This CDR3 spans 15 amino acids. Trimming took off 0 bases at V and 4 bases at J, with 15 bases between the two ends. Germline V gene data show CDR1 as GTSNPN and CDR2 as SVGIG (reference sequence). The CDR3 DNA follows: TGTGCCTGGAGTGTCCGGGACGGGAGGCTCACTGAAGCTTTCTTT. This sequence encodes CAWSVRDGRLTEAFF.

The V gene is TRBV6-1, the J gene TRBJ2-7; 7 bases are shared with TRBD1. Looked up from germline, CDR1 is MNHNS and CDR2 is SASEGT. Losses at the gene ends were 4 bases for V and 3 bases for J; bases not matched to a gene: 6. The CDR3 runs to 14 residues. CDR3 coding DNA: TGTGCCAGCAGTGCCGGGACAGTCAACTACGAGCAGTACTTC. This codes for CASSAGTVNYEQYF.

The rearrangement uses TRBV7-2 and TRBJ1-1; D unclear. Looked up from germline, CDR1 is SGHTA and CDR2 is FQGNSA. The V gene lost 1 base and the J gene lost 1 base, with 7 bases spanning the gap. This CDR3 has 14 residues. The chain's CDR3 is CASSLVEGNTEAFF. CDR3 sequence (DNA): TGTGCCAGCAGCTTAGTGGAGGGGAACACTGAAGCTTTCTTT.

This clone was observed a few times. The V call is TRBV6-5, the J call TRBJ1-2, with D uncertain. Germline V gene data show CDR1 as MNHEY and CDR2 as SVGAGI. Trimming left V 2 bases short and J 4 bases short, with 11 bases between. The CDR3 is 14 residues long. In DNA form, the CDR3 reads TGTGCCAGCAGTTACGCGGAGGAGGGCTATGGCTACACCTTC. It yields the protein CASSYAEEGYGYTF.

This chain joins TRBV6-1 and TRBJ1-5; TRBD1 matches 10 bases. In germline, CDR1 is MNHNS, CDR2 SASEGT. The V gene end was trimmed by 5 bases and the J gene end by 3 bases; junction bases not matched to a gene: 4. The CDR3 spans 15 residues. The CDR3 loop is CASSPRQGANQPQHF. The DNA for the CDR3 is TGTGCCAGCAGTCCCCGACAGGGGGCCAATCAGCCCCAGCATTTT.

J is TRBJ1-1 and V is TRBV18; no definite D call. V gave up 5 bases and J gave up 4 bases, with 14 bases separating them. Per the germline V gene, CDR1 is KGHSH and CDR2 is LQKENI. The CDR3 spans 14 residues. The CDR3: CASSAQGFGTEAFF. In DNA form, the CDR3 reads TGTGCCAGCTCAGCTCAAGGGTTCGGCACTGAAGCTTTCTTT.

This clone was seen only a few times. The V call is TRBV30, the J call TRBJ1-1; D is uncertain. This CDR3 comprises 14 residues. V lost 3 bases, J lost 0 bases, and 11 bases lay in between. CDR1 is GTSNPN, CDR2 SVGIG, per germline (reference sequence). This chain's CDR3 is CAWSRLSMNTEAFF. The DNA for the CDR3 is TGTGCCTGGAGCCGACTTAGCATGAACACTGAAGCTTTCTTT.

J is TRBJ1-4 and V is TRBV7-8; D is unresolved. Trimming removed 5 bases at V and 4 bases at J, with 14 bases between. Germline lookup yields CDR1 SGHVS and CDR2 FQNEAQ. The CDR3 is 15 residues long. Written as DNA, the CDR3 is TGTGCCAGCAGCGGGTTCAGAGCCGATAATGAAAAACTGTTTTTT. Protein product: CASSGFRADNEKLFF.

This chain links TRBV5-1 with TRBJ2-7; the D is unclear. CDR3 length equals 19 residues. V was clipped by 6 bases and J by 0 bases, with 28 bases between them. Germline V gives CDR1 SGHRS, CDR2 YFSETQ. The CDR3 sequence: CASTYDINRSNRYSYEQYF. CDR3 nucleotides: TGCGCCAGCACCTATGACATAAACCGGAGCAACCGATACTCCTACGAGCAGTACTTC.

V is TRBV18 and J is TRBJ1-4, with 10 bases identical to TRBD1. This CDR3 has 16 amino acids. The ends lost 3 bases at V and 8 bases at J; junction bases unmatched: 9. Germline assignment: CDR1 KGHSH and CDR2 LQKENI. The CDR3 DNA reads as TGTGCCAGCTCACCCCAACGGGACAGGGGAAACGAAAAACTGTTTTTT. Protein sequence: CASSPQRDRGNEKLFF.